A single sample is the source of the 21 T cell receptor beta chains below, sequenced in a study of T cell responses to AZD1222 COVID-19 vaccine. Clones were read by immunoSEQ multiplex PCR, and TCRdb kept only the in-frame ones, dropping some. Of some 150,000 clones listed, 70% to 90% are singletons. This specimen consisted of peripheral blood, obtained on day 0 of AZD1222 vaccination. These receptor sequences come from an adult in good health.

The chain links TRBV5-1 to TRBJ1-2; 8 bases agree with TRBD1. This CDR3 comprises 14 residues. The J segment lost 7 bases and the V segment lost 0 bases, leaving 5 bases of the junction unmatched. Germline V gene lookup returns CDR1 SGHRS and CDR2 YFSETQ. In DNA form, the CDR3 reads TGCGCCAGCAGCTTGGGACAGGGGATGGGTGGCTACACCTTC. Its translation is CASSLGQGMGGYTF.

This clone has a handful of counts. Here the CDR3 DNA reads TGCGCCAGCAGCCCGAGGACGCTAGACACCGGGGAGCTGTTTTTT. This translates into CASSPRTLDTGELFF. The J gene is TRBJ2-2, the V gene TRBV4-1, with D uncertain. The CDR3 runs 15 residues. Trimming took off 4 bases at V and 3 bases at J, with 12 bases between the two ends. The germline gives CDR1 MGHRA, CDR2 YSYEKL.

The rearrangement joins TRBV5-8 to TRBJ1-5, with no clear D. This CDR3 has 15 amino acids. Trimming stripped 2 bases from V and 2 bases from J, with 11 bases between. Germline V CDR1 and CDR2: SGHTS, YDEGEE. The DNA for the CDR3 is TGTGCCAGCAGCTTTTCAGGAATGGGCAATCAGCCCCAGCATTTT. Translating it yields CASSFSGMGNQPQHF. Full variable domain (missing parts from reference TRBV5-8 and TRBJ1-5): EAGVTQSPTHLIKTRGQQATLRCSPISGHTSVYWYQQALGLGLQFLLWYDEGEERNRGNFPPRFSGRQFPNYSSELNVNALELEDSALYLCASSFSGMGNQPQHFGDGTRLSIL.

CDR3 sequence (DNA): TGTGCCAGCAGTTTGTCAGATTATCAGCCCCAGCATTTT. It is translated as CASSLSDYQPQHF. V is TRBV27 and J is TRBJ1-5, with D unresolved. Germline loops: CDR1 MNHEY, CDR2 SMNVEV (reference sequence). Trimming left V 3 bases short and J 5 bases short, with 8 bases between. This CDR3 is built from 13 residues.

The V and J genes are TRBV11-2 and TRBJ1-3; D remains unclear. The CDR3 is made up of 16 amino acids. Germline V gene data show CDR1 as SGHAT and CDR2 as FQNNGV. Trimming took off 1 base at V and 2 bases at J, with 12 bases between the two ends. The CDR3 region has the DNA TGTGCCAGCAGCTTAGCTCCAGCTCAACCTGGAAACACCATATATTTT. The encoded protein is CASSLAPAQPGNTIYF.

The V and J genes are TRBV7-8 and TRBJ2-1; 8 bases map to TRBD2. The CDR3 extends over 17 amino acids. J was trimmed by 8 bases and V by 1 base; bases with no gene match: 13. Germline V gene lookup returns CDR1 SGHVS and CDR2 FQNEAQ. This chain's CDR3 is CASSLGPVVAGGHEQFF. The CDR3, as DNA: TGTGCCAGCAGCTTAGGGCCGGTGGTTGCGGGGGGCCATGAGCAGTTCTTC.

This sequence joins TRBV2 and TRBJ1-5; weak D call: TRBD1 (5 bases). CDR3 length: 13 residues. Trimming cost V 6 bases and J 3 bases, with 9 bases left between them. Germline V gene data show CDR1 as SNHLY and CDR2 as FYNNEI. CDR3 region: CASRGRPNQPQHF. CDR3 coding DNA: TGTGCCAGCAGGGGGCGCCCCAATCAGCCCCAGCATTTT.

The genes are TRBV11-2 and TRBJ2-1, with D maybe TRBD2 (5 bases). CDR1 and CDR2 from the germline V gene are SGHAT and FQNNGV. V was shortened by 1 base and J by 4 bases, with 11 bases between the two germline ends. The CDR3 runs to 15 residues. This CDR3 is CASSLARGNYNEQFF. The CDR3 nucleotides read TGTGCCAGCAGCTTAGCTCGGGGAAATTACAATGAGCAGTTCTTC.

V gene TRBV28 combines with J gene TRBJ2-5, with a tentative D call TRBD2 (5 bases). Germline-derived CDR1 and CDR2 are MDHEN and SYDVKM. V lost 3 bases and J lost 4, with 12 bases in between. The CDR3 contains 14 residues. CDR3 bases: TGTGCCAGCAGTTTCCACCGGGGTCTAGAGACCCAGTACTTC. Protein sequence: CASSFHRGLETQYF.

This chain connects TRBV2 to TRBJ2-7; no firm D call. Germline CDR1 and CDR2: SNHLY and FYNNEI. The CDR3 totals 13 residues. The V end was cut by 4 bases, the J end by 3 bases, with 10 bases between. CDR3: CASSVTARYEQYF. As DNA, the CDR3 is TGTGCCAGCAGTGTTACAGCCCGCTACGAGCAGTACTTC.

The chain couples TRBV24-1 to TRBJ1-2, with unresolved D. Looked up from germline, CDR1 is KGHDR and CDR2 is SFDVKD. V lost 1 base and J 1 base, leaving 0 bases between the germline ends. CDR3 length: 12 residues. CDR3 in DNA: TGTGCCACCAGTGATTTTAACTATGGCTACACCTTC. Translating gives CATSDFNYGYTF.

CDR3 bases: TGTGCCAGTAACCGAGGCGGGACAGAAGAGACCCAGTACTTC. As protein: CASNRGGTEETQYF. V usage is TRBV19 and J usage is TRBJ2-5, with D perhaps TRBD1 (7 bases). CDR3 length: 14 amino acids. Germline V gives CDR1 LNHDA, CDR2 SQIVND (reference sequence). The V and J ends lost 7 bases and 3 bases respectively, with 15 bases between them.

The chain employs TRBV24-1 and TRBJ2-2; D possibly uses TRBD1 or TRBD2 (5 bases each). V was trimmed by 2 bases and J by 0 bases, leaving 15 bases between them. Per the germline V gene, CDR1 is KGHDR and CDR2 is SFDVKD. The length of the CDR3 is 18 residues. This chain's CDR3 is CATSDSGWGISNTGELFF. The CDR3 DNA follows: TGTGCCACCAGTGATTCCGGTTGGGGGATATCGAACACCGGGGAGCTGTTTTTT.

The chain employs TRBV9 and TRBJ2-1; D is undetermined. CDR3 length equals 13 residues. The V gene's germline CDR1 is SGDLS and CDR2 YYNGEE. V was shortened by 0 bases and J by 7 bases, with 8 bases between the two germline ends. Written as DNA, the CDR3 is TGTGCCAGCAGCGTAGGGGAACTTAATGAGCAGTTCTTC. It yields the protein CASSVGELNEQFF.

V is TRBV5-1 and J is TRBJ1-1; possible D gene TRBD1, 6 bases. Trimming cost V 4 bases and J 1 base, with 11 bases left between them. This CDR3 comprises 14 residues. Germline V gives CDR1 SGHRS, CDR2 YFSETQ. CDR3 DNA sequence: TGCGCCAGCAGCGGGTGGGGGCAGAACACTGAAGCTTTCTTT. It codes for CASSGWGQNTEAFF. The full variable domain, in which reference TRBV5-1 and TRBJ1-1 provide the parts outside the CDR3, is KAGVTQTPRYLIKTRGQQVTLSCSPISGHRSVSWYQQTPGQGLQFLFEYFSETQRNKGNFPGRFSGRQFSNSRSEMNVSTLELGDSALYLCASSGWGQNTEAFFGQGTRLTVV.

The V gene is TRBV6-5, the J gene TRBJ1-5; D call uncertain. This CDR3 has 14 residues. V was shortened by 0 bases and J by 1 base, with 4 bases between the two germline ends. Germline loops: CDR1 MNHEY, CDR2 SVGAGI. The CDR3: CASSYSESNQPQHF. CDR3 sequence (DNA): TGTGCCAGCAGTTACTCGGAAAGCAATCAGCCCCAGCATTTT.

The genes are TRBV30 and TRBJ1-5; TRBD1 matches at 10 bases. CDR1 and CDR2 from the germline V gene are GTSNPN and SVGIG (reference sequence). The CDR3 has 13 amino acids. CDR3 residues: CASTGGGGQPQHF. CDR3 nucleotide sequence: TGTGCGTCGACAGGGGGCGGGGGTCAGCCCCAGCATTTT.

The rearrangement joins TRBV7-8 to TRBJ1-5; 9 positions agree with TRBD1. There are 15 residues in the CDR3. CDR1 and CDR2 from the germline V gene are SGHVS and FQNEAQ. V shed 1 base, J shed 2 bases, and the junction held 0 bases outside the gene matches. The CDR3 DNA follows: TGTGCCAGCAGCTTAGGGACAGGGGGCAATCAGCCCCAGCATTTT. This translates into CASSLGTGGNQPQHF.

The rearrangement links TRBV5-1 to TRBJ2-7; a possible D gene is TRBD1 (5 bases). V was pared by 2 bases and J by 6 bases, with 15 bases between. Per germline, CDR1 SGHRS and CDR2 YFSETQ. This CDR3 spans 14 amino acids. Here the CDR3 reads CASSLSAGSVEQYF. DNA of the CDR3: TGCGCCAGCAGCTTATCGGCAGGGTCCGTCGAGCAGTACTTC.

The chain carries TRBV5-1 and TRBJ1-1, with 10 bases identical to TRBD1. The CDR3 has 16 amino acids. Germline trimming cut 3 bases from V and 4 bases from J; bases unmatched to any gene: 9. Germline loops: CDR1 SGHRS, CDR2 YFSETQ. CDR3 DNA: TGCGCCAGCAGCTCGGGACAGGGGTTAGGGGGCACTGAAGCTTTCTTT. Amino acids: CASSSGQGLGGTEAFF.

This clone has a single count. The genes are TRBV10-3 and TRBJ1-3; D gene uncertain. The CDR3 spans 16 residues. V was pared by 3 bases and J by 0 bases, with 12 bases between. Germline lookup yields CDR1 ENHRY and CDR2 SYGVKD. CDR3 residues: CAISDLRTRSGNTIYF. The CDR3 DNA is TGTGCCATCAGTGACCTAAGGACCCGCTCTGGAAACACCATATATTTT.